This passage covers 8 T cell receptor beta chains from one sample sequenced in a study of cytomegalovirus exposure and HLA in healthy donors. Both 60 Vbeta primers and 13 Jbeta primers went into the PCR. Using immunoSEQ multiplex PCR, the repertoire was profiled, and TCRdb retains in-frame clones only, with some absent. The data hold about 160,000 clones, with roughly 70% observed a single time. Material: PBMCs. These receptors were collected from a man aged 35 to 55 in good health and CMV-seropositive.

The rearrangement uses TRBV11-2 and TRBJ1-3; possible D gene TRBD1, 6 bases. Looked up from germline, CDR1 is SGHAT and CDR2 is FQNNGV. V lost 4 bases to trimming and J lost 10 bases, with 14 bases between them. The CDR3 length is 13 residues. The DNA of the CDR3 is TGTGCCAGCAGCTATGGATCGCAGGGGACCATATATTTT. This codes for CASSYGSQGTIYF.

This sequence joins TRBV5-1 and TRBJ2-3; TRBD2 might be the D (5 bases). Per the germline V gene, CDR1 is SGHRS and CDR2 is YFSETQ. V was clipped by 2 bases and J by 0 bases, with 10 bases between them. This CDR3 contains 15 residues. CDR3 residues: CASSFAGPSTDTQYF. The DNA for the CDR3 is TGCGCCAGCAGCTTTGCGGGTCCCAGCACAGATACGCAGTATTTT.

This chain links TRBV28 with TRBJ2-1; 7 nucleotides align to TRBD2. Germline V lookup: CDR1 MDHEN, CDR2 SYDVKM. With V trimmed by 8 bases and J by 1 base, 2 bases remained unmatched. CDR3 length: 13 residues. The CDR3 here is CASGGVSYNEQFF. Written as DNA, the CDR3 is TGTGCCAGCGGGGGGGTATCCTACAATGAGCAGTTCTTC.

The CDR3 spells CAWTQDRVDYGYTF. The CDR3 DNA follows: TGTGCCTGGACCCAGGACAGGGTAGACTATGGCTACACCTTC. The chain recombines TRBV30 with TRBJ1-2; 8 positions agree with TRBD1. Germline-derived CDR1 and CDR2 are GTSNPN and SVGIG (reference sequence). CDR3 length equals 14 residues. Trimming at V came to 4 bases and at J to 3 bases, leaving 7 bases not matched to a gene.

Only one count was recorded for this clone. V is TRBV6-1 and J is TRBJ2-7; 10 bases map to TRBD1. In germline, CDR1 is MNHNS, CDR2 SASEGT. V trimming: 5 bases; J trimming: 3 bases; junction bases outside the gene matches: 4. The length of the CDR3 is 14 residues. The CDR3 spells CASSRGQGFYEQYF. Written as DNA, the CDR3 is TGTGCCAGCAGTAGGGGACAGGGGTTCTACGAGCAGTACTTC.

V is TRBV6-5 and J is TRBJ2-2; possibly TRBD2 for D (6 bases). Germline CDR1 MNHEY, CDR2 SVGAGI. CDR3 size: 15 residues. V lost 7 bases to trimming and J lost 6 bases, with 18 bases between them. CDR3 loop: CASTHPRDFAGELFF. The DNA for the CDR3 is TGTGCCAGCACCCACCCCCGGGACTTCGCCGGGGAGCTGTTTTTT.

The chain uses TRBV2 and TRBJ1-6; D remains unclear. Trimming pared 7 bases from V and 3 bases from J, leaving 10 bases between. The CDR3 has 14 amino acids. Germline V gives CDR1 SNHLY, CDR2 FYNNEI. CDR3 sequence: CASIVTLYNSPLHF. As DNA, the CDR3 is TGTGCCAGCATAGTGACTCTCTATAATTCACCCCTCCACTTT.

This rearrangement joins TRBV6-7 to TRBJ1-6; D is possibly TRBD1 (5 bases). TRBV6-7 qualifies as an ORF whose function is uncertain. The germline V and J ends were trimmed by 1 base and 11 bases, with 18 bases remaining between them. CDR3 length: 16 residues. The CDR3 region is CASSYWGVRIWAPLHF. The DNA of the CDR3 is TGTGCCAGCAGTTACTGGGGGGTGCGGATTTGGGCACCCCTCCACTTT.